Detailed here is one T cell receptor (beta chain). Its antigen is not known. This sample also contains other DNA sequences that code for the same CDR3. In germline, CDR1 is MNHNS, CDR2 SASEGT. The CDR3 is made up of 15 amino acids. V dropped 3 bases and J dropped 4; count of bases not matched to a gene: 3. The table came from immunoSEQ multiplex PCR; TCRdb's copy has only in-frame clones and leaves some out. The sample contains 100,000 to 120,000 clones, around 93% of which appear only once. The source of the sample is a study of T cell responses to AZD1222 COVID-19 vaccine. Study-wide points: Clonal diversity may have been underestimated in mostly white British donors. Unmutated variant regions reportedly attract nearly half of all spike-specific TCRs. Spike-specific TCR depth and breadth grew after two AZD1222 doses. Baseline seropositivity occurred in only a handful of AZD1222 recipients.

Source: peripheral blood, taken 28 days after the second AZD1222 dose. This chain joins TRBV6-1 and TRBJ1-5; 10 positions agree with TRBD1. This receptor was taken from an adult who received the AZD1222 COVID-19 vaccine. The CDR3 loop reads CASSEGTGVNQPQHF. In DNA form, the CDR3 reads TGTGCCAGCAGTGAGGGGACAGGGGTGAATCAGCCCCAGCATTTT.